The rows below give T cell receptor beta chains drawn from one sample of a study of T cells in Graves' hyperthyroidism and ophthalmopathy. TCRdb re-called the multiplex PCR reads with MiXCR, one entry per CDR3 protein. The data hold a few hundred thousand distinct CDR3 sequences, with 18% observed a single time. Sequenced: blood. These receptors were obtained from a man aged 35 to 55 with Graves' hyperthyroidism. Each CDR3 is given with its conserved first and last residue. D genes are given only for firm matches. Size is omitted from some rows. Given values are once, few, many or a class for expanded clones.

TRBJ2-3 | TRBV5-4 | - | - | 15 | CASSFGTESTDTQYF | TGTGCCAGCAGCTTCGGAACGGAGAGCACAGATACGCAGTATTTT
TRBJ2-1 | TRBV7-3 | - | TRBD1 | 15 | CASSPYGTVGNEQFF | TGTGCCAGCAGCCCGTACGGGACAGTGGGCAATGAGCAGTTCTTC
TRBJ2-7 | TRBV6-1 | many | - | 13 | CASSEGLSYEQYF | TGTGCCAGCAGTGAAGGTCTTTCCTACGAGCAGTACTTC
TRBJ2-7 | TRBV30 | few | TRBD1 | 16 | CAWSVLGGDRSYEQYF | TGTGCCTGGAGTGTACTAGGAGGGGACAGGTCCTACGAGCAGTACTTC
TRBJ2-3 | TRBV13 | - | - | 17 | CASSSLRQGGRADTQYF | TGTGCCAGCAGCTCATTGAGACAGGGTGGGAGGGCAGATACGCAGTATTTT
TRBJ1-1 | TRBV29-1 | - | TRBD1 | 14 | CSVSGQGAGTGAFF | TGCAGCGTTTCGGGACAGGGGGCGGGGACTGGAGCTTTCTTT
TRBJ2-7 | TRBV28 | many | TRBD1 | 15 | CASSPPRDRNYEQYF | TGTGCCAGCAGTCCTCCCCGGGACAGGAACTACGAGCAGTACTTC
TRBJ2-1 | TRBV7-2 | - | - | 14 | CASSSRPALGEQFF | TGTGCCAGCAGCTCAAGACCCGCCTTAGGTGAGCAGTTCTTC
TRBJ1-5 | TRBV6-5 | many | - | 15 | CASSYSWDSNQPQHF | TGTGCCAGCAGTTACTCGTGGGATAGCAATCAGCCCCAGCATTTT
TRBJ2-5 | TRBV20-1 | many | - | 14 | CSARDGENQETQYF | TGCAGTGCTAGAGACGGAGAAAACCAAGAGACCCAGTACTTC
TRBJ2-7 | TRBV27 | - | - | 12 | CASKGPFYEQYF | TGTGCCAGCAAGGGACCTTTCTACGAGCAGTACTTC
TRBJ1-1 | TRBV19 | many | TRBD1 | 16 | CASSVVGTGRYTEAFF | TGTGCCAGTAGTGTAGTCGGGACAGGAAGATACACTGAAGCTTTCTTT
TRBJ1-2 | TRBV12-3/TRBV12-4 | few | - | 14 | CASSSWTDVYGYTF | TGTGCCAGCAGTTCATGGACGGATGTCTATGGCTACACCTTC
TRBJ2-4 | TRBV9 | - | - | 15 | CASSSGRLRENIQYF | TGTGCCAGCAGCTCCGGGAGACTTCGAGAAAACATTCAGTACTTC
TRBJ1-4 | TRBV2 | many | - | 17 | CASSGHTGAITNEKLFF | TGTGCCAGCAGTGGCCATACGGGGGCCATAACTAATGAAAAACTGTTTTTT
TRBJ2-1 | TRBV6-2/TRBV6-3 | many | TRBD2 | 15 | CASSSPGLAPDEQFF | TGTGCCAGCAGTTCTCCGGGACTAGCTCCCGATGAGCAGTTCTTC
TRBJ2-2 | TRBV7-2 | many | - | 15 | CASSLGLKNTGELFF | TGTGCCAGCAGCTTAGGTCTTAAGAACACCGGGGAGCTGTTTTTT
TRBJ1-1 | TRBV18 | many | - | 12 | CASSSDTAEAFF | TGTGCCAGCTCATCCGACACAGCTGAAGCTTTCTTT
TRBJ2-7 | TRBV6-1 | many | - | 14 | CASSGGGRAYEQYF | TGTGCCAGCAGTGGGGGTGGCAGGGCCTACGAGCAGTACTTC
TRBJ1-5 | TRBV6-1 | many | - | 16 | CASSPVSGAENQPQHF | TGTGCCAGCAGTCCCGTCTCCGGGGCTGAAAATCAGCCCCAGCATTTT
TRBJ2-7 | TRBV5-1 | many | TRBD1 | 15 | CASSLETGGRYEQYF | TGCGCCAGCAGCTTGGAGACAGGGGGCCGGTACGAGCAGTACTTC
TRBJ2-3 | TRBV20-1 | many | - | 16 | CSARDLLKDSTDTQYF | TGCAGTGCTAGAGATCTTCTAAAAGATAGCACAGATACGCAGTATTTT
TRBJ1-1 | TRBV10-3 | many | - | 14 | CAISAGRTSTEAFF | TGTGCCATCAGTGCGGGCCGGACGAGCACTGAAGCTTTCTTT
TRBJ2-5 | TRBV9 | many | TRBD2 | 16 | CASSVLAGAAQETQYF | TGTGCCAGCAGCGTTCTAGCGGGGGCCGCCCAAGAGACCCAGTACTTC
TRBJ1-4 | TRBV30 | many | - | 14 | CAWSLGGPAEKLFF | TGTGCCTGGAGTCTTGGGGGACCAGCCGAAAAACTGTTTTTT
TRBJ1-5 | TRBV28 | once | - | 17 | CASSFLAGDKSNQPQHF | -